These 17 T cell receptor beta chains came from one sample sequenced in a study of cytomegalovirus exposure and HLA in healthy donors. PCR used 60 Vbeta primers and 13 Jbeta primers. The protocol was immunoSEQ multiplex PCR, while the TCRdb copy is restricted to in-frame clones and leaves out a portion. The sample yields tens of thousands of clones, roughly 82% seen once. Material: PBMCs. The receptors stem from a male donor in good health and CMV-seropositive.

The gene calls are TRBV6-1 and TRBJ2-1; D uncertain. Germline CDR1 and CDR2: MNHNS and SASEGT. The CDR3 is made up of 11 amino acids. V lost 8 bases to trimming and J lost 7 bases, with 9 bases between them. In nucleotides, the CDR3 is TGTGCCAGCGGAGCGTGGAATGAGCAGTTCTTC. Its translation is CASGAWNEQFF.

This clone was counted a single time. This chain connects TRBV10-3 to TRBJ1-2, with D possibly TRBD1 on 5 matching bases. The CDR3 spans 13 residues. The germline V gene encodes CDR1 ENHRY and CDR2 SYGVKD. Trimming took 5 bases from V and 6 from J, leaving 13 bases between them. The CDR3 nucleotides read TGTGCCATCAGTCTTCAGGGAAGGGATGGCTACACCTTC. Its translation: CAISLQGRDGYTF.

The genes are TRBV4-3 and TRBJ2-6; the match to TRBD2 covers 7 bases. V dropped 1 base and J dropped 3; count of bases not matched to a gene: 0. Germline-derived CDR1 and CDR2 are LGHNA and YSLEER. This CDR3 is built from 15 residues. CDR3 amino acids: CASSQGEGGANVLTF. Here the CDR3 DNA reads TGCGCCAGCAGCCAAGGGGAGGGTGGGGCCAACGTCCTGACTTTC.

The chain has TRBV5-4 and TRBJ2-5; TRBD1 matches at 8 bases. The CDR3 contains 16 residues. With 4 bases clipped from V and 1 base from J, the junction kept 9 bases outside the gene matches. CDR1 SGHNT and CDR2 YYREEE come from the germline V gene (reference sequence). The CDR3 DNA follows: TGTGCCAGCAGCACGGGAGACAGGGGTCTCCAAGAGACCCAGTACTTC. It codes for CASSTGDRGLQETQYF.

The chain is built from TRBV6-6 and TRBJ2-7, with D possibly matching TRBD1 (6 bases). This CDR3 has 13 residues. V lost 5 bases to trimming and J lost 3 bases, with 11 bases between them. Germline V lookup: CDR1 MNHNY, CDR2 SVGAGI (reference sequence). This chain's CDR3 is CASSLGQNYEQYF. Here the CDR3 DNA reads TGTGCCAGCAGTCTCGGACAGAACTACGAGCAGTACTTC.

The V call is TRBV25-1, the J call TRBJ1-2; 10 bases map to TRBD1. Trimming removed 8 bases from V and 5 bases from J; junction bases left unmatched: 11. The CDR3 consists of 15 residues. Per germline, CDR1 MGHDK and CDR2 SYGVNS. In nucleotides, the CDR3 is TGTGCCAGCGCCGGGACAGGGGTTTACGGGTATGGCTACACCTTC. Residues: CASAGTGVYGYGYTF.

The chain's CDR3 is CASSLAGGYNEQFF. CDR3 DNA: TGTGCCAGCAGCTTAGCGGGGGGATACAATGAGCAGTTCTTC. The chain uses TRBV7-2 and TRBJ2-1, with D perhaps matching TRBD2 (6 bases). The germline V gene has CDR1 SGHTA and CDR2 FQGNSA. This CDR3 region has 14 residues. V was clipped by 0 bases and J by 4 bases, with 7 bases between them.

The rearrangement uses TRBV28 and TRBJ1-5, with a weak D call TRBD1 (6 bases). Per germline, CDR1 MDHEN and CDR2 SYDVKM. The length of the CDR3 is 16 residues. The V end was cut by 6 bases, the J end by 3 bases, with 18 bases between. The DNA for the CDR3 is TGTGCCAGCAGCCGGACAGTCCCGCACCCCAATCAGCCCCAGCATTTT. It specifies CASSRTVPHPNQPQHF. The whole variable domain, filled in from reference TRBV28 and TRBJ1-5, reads DVKVTQSSRYLVKRTGEKVFLECVQDMDHENMFWYRQDPGLGLRLIYFSYDVKMKEKGDIPEGYSVSREKKERFSLILESASTNQTSMYLCASSRTVPHPNQPQHFGDGTRLSIL.

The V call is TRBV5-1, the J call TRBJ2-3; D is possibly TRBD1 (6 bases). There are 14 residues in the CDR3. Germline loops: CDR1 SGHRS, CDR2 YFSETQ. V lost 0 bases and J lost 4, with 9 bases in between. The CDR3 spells CASSLDRDADTQYF. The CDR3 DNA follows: TGCGCCAGCAGCTTGGACAGGGACGCAGATACGCAGTATTTT.

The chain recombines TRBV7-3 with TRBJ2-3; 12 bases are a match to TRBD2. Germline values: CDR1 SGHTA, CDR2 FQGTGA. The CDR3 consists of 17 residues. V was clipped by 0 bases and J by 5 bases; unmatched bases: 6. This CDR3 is CASSLTSSGGAQDTQYF. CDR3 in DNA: TGTGCCAGCAGCTTAACTTCTAGCGGGGGGGCCCAAGATACGCAGTATTTT.

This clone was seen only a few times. CDR3 residues: CASSRTGDNSPLHF. DNA for the CDR3: TGTGCCAGTAGTAGAACAGGGGATAATTCACCCCTCCACTTT. V and J are TRBV19 and TRBJ1-6, with 7 nucleotides matching TRBD1. CDR3 size: 14 residues. The germline V gene encodes CDR1 LNHDA and CDR2 SQIVND (reference sequence). With V trimmed by 4 bases and J by 5 bases, 2 bases remained unmatched. Complete variable domain (other parts from reference TRBV19 and TRBJ1-6): DGGITQSPKYLFRKEGQNVTLSCEQNLNHDAMYWYRQDPGQGLRLIYYSQIVNDFQKGDIAEGYSVSREKKESFPLTVTSAQKNPTAFYLCASSRTGDNSPLHFGNGTRLTVT.

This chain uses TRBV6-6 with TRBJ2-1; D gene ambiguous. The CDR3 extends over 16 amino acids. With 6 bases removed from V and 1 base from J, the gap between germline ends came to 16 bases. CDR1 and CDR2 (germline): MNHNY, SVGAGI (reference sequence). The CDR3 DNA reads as TGTGCCAGCAGACGTGACACTCCTGGATCCTACAATGAGCAGTTCTTC. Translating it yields CASRRDTPGSYNEQFF.

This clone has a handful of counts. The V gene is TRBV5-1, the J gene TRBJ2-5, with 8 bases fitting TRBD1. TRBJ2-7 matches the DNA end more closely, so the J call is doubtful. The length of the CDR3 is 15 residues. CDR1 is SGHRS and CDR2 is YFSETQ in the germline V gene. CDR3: CASSGGQASSYEQYF. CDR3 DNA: TGCGCCAGCAGCGGGGGACAGGCGAGCTCCTACGAGCAGTACTTC.

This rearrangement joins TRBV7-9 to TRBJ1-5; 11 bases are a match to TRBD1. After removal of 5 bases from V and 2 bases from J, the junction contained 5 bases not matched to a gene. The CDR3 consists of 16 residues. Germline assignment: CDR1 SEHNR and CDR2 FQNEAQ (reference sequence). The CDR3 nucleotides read TGTGCCAGCAGCGCGCCGGGACAGGGGGGCAATCAGCCCCAGCATTTT. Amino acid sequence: CASSAPGQGGNQPQHF.

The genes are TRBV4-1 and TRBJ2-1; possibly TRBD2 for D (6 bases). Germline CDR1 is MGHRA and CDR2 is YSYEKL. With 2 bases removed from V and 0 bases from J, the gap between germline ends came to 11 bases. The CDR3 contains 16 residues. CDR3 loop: CASSQLAMNSYNEQFF. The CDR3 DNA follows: TGCGCCAGCAGCCAACTAGCGATGAACTCCTACAATGAGCAGTTCTTC.

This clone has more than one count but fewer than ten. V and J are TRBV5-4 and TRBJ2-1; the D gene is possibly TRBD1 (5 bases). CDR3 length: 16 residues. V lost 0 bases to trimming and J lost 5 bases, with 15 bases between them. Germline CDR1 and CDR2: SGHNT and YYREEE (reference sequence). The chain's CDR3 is CASSLAGQGGHNEQFF. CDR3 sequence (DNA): TGTGCCAGCAGCTTGGCCGGGCAGGGTGGCCACAATGAGCAGTTCTTC.

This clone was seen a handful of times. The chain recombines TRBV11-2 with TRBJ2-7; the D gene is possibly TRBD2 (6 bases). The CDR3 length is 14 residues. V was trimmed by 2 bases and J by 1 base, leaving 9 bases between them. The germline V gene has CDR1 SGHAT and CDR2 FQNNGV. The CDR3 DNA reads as TGTGCCAGCAGCTTAACTAGCAGTTCCTACGAGCAGTACTTC. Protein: CASSLTSSSYEQYF.